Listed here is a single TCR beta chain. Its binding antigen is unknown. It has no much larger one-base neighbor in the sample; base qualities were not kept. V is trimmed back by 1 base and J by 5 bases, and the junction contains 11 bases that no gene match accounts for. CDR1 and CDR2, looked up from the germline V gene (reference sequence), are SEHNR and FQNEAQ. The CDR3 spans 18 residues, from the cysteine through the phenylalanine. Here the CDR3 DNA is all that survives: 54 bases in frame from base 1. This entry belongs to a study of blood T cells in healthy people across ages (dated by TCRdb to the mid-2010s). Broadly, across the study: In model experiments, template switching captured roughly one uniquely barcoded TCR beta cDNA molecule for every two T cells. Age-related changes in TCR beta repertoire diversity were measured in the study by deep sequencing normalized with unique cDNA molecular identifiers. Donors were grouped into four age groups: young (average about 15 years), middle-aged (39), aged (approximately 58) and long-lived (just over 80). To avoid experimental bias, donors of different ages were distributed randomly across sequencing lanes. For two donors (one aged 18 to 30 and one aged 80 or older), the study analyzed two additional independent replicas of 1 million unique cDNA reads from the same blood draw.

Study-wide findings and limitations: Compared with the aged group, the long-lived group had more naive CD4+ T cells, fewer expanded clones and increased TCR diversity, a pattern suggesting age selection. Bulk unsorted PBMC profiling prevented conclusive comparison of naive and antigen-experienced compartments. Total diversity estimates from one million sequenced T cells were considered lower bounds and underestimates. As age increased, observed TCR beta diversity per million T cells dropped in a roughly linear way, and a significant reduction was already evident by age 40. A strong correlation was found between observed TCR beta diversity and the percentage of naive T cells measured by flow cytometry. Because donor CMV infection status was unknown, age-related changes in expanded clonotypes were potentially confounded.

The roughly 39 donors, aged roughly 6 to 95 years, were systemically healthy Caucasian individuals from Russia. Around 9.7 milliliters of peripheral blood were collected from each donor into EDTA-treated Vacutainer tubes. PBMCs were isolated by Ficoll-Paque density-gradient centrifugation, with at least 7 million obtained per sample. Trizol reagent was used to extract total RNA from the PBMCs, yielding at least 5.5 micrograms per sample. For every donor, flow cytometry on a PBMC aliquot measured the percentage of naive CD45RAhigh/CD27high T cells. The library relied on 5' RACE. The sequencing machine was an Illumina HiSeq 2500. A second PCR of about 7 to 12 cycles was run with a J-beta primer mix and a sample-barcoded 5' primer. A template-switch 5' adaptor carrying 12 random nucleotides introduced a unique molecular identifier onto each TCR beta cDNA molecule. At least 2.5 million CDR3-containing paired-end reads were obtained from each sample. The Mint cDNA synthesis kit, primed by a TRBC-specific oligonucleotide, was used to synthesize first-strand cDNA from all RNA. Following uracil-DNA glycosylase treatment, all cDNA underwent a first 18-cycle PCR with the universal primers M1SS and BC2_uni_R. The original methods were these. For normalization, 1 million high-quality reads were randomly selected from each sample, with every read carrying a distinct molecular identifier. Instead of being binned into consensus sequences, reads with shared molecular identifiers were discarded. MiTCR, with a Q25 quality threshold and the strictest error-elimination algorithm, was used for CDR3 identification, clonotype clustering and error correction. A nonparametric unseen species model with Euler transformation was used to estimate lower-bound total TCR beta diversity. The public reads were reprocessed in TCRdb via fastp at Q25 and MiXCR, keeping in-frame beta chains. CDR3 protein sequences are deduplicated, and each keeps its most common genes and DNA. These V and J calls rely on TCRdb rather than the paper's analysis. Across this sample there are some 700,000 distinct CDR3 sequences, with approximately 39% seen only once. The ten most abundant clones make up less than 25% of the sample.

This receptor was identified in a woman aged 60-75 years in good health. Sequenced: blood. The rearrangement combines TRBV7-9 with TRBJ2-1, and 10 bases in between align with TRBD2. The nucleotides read TGTGCCAGCAGCTTAGGGACTAGCGGAGCCTATGGGGACAATGAGCAGTTCTTC. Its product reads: CASSLGTSGAYGDNEQFF.